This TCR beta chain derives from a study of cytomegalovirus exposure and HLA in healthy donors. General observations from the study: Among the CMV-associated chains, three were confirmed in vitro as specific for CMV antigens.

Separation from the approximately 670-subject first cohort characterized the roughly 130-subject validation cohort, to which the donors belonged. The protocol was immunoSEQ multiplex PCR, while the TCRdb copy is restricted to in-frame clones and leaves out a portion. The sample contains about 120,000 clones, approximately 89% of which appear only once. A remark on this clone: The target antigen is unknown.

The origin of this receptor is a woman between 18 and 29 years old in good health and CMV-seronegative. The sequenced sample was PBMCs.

Here the CDR3 DNA reads TGCGCCAGCAGTGGACAGGAGTCCTACAATGAGCAGTTCTTC. Translated, it gives CASSGQESYNEQFF. The genes are TRBV10-1 and TRBJ2-1; D is perhaps TRBD1 (6 bases). V was trimmed by 4 bases and J by 1 base, leaving 8 bases between them. The germline V gene encodes CDR1 WNHNN and CDR2 SYGVQD (reference sequence). This CDR3 comprises 14 residues.